This TCR beta chain came from a study of T cell responses to AZD1222 COVID-19 vaccine. Assay: immunoSEQ multiplex PCR; the TCRdb copy retains only in-frame clones and omits some. The sample yields approximately 130,000 clones, 92% seen once. Between the trimmed V and J ends, which lost 1 base and 2 bases, there was a span of 13 bases. Germline loops: CDR1 SGHNT, CDR2 YYREEE (reference sequence). The length of the CDR3 is 15 residues. The sequencing here drew on peripheral blood, taken on day 0 of AZD1222 vaccination. This sequence joins TRBV5-4 and TRBJ2-7; D is uncertain. The sequence came from an adult in good health. CDR3 DNA: TGTGCCAGCAGCTTGAGAAGTGGATCCCCCTACGAGCAGTACTTC. Protein product: CASSLRSGSPYEQYF.